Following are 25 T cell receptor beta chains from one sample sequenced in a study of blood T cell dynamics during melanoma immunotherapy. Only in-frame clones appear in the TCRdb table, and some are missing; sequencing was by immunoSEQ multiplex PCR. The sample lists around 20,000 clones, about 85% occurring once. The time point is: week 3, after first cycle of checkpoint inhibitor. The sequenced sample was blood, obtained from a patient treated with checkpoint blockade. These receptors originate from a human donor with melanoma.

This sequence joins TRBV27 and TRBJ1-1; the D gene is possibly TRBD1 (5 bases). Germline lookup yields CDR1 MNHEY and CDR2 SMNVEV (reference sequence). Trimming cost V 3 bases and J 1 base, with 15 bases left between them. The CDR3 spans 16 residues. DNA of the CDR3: TGTGCCAGCAGTTTTCAGGGAATAGGGAGGAACACTGAAGCTTTCTTT. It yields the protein CASSFQGIGRNTEAFF.

CDR3 sequence reads: CASSPSRITGELFF. In DNA form, the CDR3 reads TGTGCCAGCAGCCCTAGTCGAATCACCGGGGAGCTGTTTTTT. V and J are TRBV7-2 and TRBJ2-2; D is uncertain. The CDR3 has 14 residues. Trimming pared 5 bases from V and 4 bases from J, leaving 11 bases between. Per germline, CDR1 SGHTA and CDR2 FQGNSA.

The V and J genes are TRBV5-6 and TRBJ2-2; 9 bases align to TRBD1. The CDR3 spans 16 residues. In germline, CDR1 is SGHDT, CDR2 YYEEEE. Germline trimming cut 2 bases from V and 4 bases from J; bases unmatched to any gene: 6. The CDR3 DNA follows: TGTGCCAGCAGCTTTGGGACAGGGTATTCCACCGGGGAGCTGTTTTTT. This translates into CASSFGTGYSTGELFF.

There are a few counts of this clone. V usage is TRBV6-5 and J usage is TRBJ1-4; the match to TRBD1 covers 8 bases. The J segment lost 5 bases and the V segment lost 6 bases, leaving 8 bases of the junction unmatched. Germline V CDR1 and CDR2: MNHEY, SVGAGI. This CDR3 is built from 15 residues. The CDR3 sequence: CASRSPGGGNEKLFF. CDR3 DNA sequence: TGTGCCAGCAGGTCCCCAGGGGGCGGGAATGAAAAACTGTTTTTT.

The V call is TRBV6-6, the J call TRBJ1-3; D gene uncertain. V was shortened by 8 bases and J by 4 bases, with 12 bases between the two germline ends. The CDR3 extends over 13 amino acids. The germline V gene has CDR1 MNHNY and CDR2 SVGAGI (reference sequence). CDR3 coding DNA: TGTGCCAGCCGTTTAACCGGCGGAAACACCATATATTTT. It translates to CASRLTGGNTIYF.

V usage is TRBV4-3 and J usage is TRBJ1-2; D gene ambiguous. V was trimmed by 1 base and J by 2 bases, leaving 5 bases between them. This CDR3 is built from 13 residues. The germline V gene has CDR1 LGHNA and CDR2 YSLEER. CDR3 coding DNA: TGCGCCAGCAGCCAAGGGCCGAACTATGGCTACACCTTC. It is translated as CASSQGPNYGYTF.

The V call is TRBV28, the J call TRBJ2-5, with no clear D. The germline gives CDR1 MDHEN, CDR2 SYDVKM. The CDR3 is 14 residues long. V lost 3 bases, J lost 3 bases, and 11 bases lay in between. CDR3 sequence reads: CASSFSPGEETQYF. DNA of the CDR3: TGTGCCAGCAGTTTCTCTCCAGGAGAAGAGACCCAGTACTTC.

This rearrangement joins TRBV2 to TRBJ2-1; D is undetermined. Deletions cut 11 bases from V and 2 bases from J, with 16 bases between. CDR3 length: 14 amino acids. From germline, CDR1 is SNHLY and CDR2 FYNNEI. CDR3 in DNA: TGTGCCTACACGTCGGTAGAGCCCTACAATGAGCAGTTCTTC. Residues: CAYTSVEPYNEQFF.

The CDR3 nucleotides are TGTGCCAGCAGCTTATCTGAGAGGGGCTACACCTTC. It is translated as CASSLSERGYTF. This chain connects TRBV7-9 to TRBJ1-2; D remains ambiguous. V was pared by 2 bases and J by 8 bases, with 9 bases between. Germline CDR1 SEHNR, CDR2 FQNEAQ (reference sequence). This CDR3 has 12 amino acids.

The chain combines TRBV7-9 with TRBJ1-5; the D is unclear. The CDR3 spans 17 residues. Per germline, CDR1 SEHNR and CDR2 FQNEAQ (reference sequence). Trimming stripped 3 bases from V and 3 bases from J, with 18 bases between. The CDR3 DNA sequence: TGTGCCAGCAGCTTGGCCTCCTTGCAGGCCGACAATCAGCCCCAGCATTTT. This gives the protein CASSLASLQADNQPQHF. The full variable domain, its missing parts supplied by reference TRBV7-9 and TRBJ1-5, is DTGVSQNPRHKITKRGQNVTFRCDPISEHNRLYWYRQTLGQGPEFLTYFQNEAQLEKSRLLSDRFSAERPKGSFSTLEIQRTEQGDSAMYLCASSLASLQADNQPQHFGDGTRLSIL.

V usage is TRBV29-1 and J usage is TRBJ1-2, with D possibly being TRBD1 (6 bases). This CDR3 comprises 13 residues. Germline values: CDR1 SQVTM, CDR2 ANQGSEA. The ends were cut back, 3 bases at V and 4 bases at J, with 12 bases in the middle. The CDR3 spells CSVDGGAGYGYTF. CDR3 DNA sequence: TGCAGCGTTGACGGGGGCGCGGGCTATGGCTACACCTTC.

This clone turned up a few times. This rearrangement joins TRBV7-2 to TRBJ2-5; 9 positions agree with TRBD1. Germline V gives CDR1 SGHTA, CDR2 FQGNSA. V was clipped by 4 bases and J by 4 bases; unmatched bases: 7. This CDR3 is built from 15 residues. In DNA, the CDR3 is TGTGCCAGCAGCTCACCACAGGGGGCGGGAGAGACCCAGTACTTC. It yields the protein CASSSPQGAGETQYF.

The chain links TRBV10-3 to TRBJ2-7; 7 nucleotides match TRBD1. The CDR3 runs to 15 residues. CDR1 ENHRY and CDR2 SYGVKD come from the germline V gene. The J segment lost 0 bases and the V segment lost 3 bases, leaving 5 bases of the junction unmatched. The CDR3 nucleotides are TGTGCCATCAGTGACCCGGACAGGATCTCCTACGAGCAGTACTTC. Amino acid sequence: CAISDPDRISYEQYF.

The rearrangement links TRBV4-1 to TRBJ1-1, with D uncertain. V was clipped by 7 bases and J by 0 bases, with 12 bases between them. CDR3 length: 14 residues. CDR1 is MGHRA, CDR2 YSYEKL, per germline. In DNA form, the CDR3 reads TGCGCCAGCATGCCAAGGACCATGAACACTGAAGCTTTCTTT. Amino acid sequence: CASMPRTMNTEAFF.

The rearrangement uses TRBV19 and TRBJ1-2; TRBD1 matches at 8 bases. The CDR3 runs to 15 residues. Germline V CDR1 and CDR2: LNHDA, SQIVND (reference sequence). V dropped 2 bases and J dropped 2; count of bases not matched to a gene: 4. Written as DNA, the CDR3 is TGTGCCAGTAGTATACAGGGGGCTACGAACTATGGCTACACCTTC. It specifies CASSIQGATNYGYTF.

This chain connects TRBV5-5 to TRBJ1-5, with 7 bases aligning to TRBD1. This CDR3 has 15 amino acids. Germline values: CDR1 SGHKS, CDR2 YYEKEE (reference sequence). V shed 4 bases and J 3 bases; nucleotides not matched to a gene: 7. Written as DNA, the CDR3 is TGTGCCAGCAGCCCGCAGGGGGAGAACAATCAGCCCCAGCATTTT. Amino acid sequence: CASSPQGENNQPQHF.

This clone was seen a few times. This CDR3 is CASSVFQGGTGELFF. The CDR3 bases are TGTGCCAGCAGTGTATTCCAGGGAGGAACCGGGGAGCTGTTTTTT. This chain joins TRBV6-1 and TRBJ2-2; a possible D gene is TRBD2 (6 bases). The V gene lost 4 bases and the J gene lost 5 bases, with 14 bases spanning the gap. Germline V gene lookup returns CDR1 MNHNS and CDR2 SASEGT. This CDR3 has 15 amino acids.

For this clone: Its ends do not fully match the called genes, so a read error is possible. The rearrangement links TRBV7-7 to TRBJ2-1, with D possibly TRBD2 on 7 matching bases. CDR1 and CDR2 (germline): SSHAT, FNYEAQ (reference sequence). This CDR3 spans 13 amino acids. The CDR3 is CASSQGRESEQFF. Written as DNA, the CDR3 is TGTGCTAGCAGCCAGGGGCGGGAGAGTGAGCAGTTCTTC.

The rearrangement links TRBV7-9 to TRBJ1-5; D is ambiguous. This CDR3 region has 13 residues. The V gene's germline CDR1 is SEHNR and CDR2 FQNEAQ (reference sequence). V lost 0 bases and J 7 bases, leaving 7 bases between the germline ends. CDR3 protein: CASSLADVQPQHF. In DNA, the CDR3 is TGTGCCAGCAGCTTAGCAGATGTCCAGCCCCAGCATTTT. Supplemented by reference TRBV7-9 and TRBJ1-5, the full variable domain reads DTGVSQNPRHKITKRGQNVTFRCDPISEHNRLYWYRQTLGQGPEFLTYFQNEAQLEKSRLLSDRFSAERPKGSFSTLEIQRTEQGDSAMYLCASSLADVQPQHFGDGTRLSIL.

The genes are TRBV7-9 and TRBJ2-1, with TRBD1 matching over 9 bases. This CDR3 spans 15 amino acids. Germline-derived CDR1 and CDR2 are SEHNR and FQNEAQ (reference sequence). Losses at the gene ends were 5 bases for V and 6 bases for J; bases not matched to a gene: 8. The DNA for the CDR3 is TGTGCCAGCAGCCCCGGGACAGGGCTGGGCAATGAGCAGTTCTTC. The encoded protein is CASSPGTGLGNEQFF.

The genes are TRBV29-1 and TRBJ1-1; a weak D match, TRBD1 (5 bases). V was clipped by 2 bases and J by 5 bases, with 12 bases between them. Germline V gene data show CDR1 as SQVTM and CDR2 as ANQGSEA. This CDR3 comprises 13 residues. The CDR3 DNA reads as TGCAGCGTTGAACAGGGTGAGAGGACTGAAGCTTTCTTT. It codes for CSVEQGERTEAFF.

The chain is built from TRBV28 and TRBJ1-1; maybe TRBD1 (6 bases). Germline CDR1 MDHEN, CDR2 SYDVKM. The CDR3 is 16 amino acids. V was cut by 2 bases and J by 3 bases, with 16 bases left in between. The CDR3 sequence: CASSLAAGGADTEAFF. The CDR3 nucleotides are TGTGCCAGCAGTTTAGCGGCGGGGGGCGCGGACACTGAAGCTTTCTTT.

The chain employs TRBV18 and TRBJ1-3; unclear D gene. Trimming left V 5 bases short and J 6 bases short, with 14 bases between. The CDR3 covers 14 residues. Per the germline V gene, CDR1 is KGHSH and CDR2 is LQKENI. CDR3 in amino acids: CASSGGDILNTIYF. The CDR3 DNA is TGTGCCAGCTCAGGAGGAGATATACTAAACACCATATATTTT. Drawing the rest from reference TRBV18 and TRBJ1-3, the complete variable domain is NAGVMQNPRHLVRRRGQEARLRCSPMKGHSHVYWYRQLPEEGLKFMVYLQKENIIDESGMPKERFSAEFPKEGPSILRIQQVVRGDSAAYFCASSGGDILNTIYFGEGSWLTVV.

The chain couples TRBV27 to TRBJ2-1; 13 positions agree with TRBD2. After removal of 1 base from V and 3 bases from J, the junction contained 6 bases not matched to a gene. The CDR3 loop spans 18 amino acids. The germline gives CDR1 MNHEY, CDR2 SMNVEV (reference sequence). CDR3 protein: CASSLFGTSGIYYNEQFF. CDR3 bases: TGTGCCAGCAGTTTATTCGGGACTAGCGGGATCTACTACAATGAGCAGTTCTTC.

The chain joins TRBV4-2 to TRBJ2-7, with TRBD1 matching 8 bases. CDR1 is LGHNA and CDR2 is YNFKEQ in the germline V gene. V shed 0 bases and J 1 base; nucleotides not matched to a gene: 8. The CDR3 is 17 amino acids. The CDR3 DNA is TGTGCCAGCAGCCAAGATTTAGGGACAGGTCGTTCCTACGAGCAGTACTTC. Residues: CASSQDLGTGRSYEQYF.